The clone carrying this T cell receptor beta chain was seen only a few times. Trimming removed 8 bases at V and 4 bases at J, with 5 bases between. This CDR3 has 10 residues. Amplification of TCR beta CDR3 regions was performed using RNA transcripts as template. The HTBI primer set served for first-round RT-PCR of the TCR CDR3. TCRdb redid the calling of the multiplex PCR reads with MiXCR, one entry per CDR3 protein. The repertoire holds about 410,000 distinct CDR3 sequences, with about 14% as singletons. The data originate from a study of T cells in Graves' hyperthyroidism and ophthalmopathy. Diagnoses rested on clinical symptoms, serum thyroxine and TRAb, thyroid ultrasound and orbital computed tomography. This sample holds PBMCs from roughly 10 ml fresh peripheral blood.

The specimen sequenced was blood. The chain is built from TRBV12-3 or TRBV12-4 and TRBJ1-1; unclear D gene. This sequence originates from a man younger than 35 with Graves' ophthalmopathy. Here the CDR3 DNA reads TGTGCCAGCGTCGGCACTGAAGCTTTCTTT. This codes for CASVGTEAFF.